The 18 T cell receptor beta chains listed next were all sequenced from one sample in a study of glioma-infiltrating T cells. Using RNA template, CDR3s of TCR alpha and beta were amplified with iRepertoire arm-PCR. Using its own MiXCR run on the multiplex PCR reads, TCRdb lists one record per CDR3 protein. The data hold 160,000 or so distinct CDR3 sequences, with more than 35% observed a single time. The sequenced sample consisted of glioma tissue, nonneoplastic brain tissue, or PBMCs (not recorded which). Source of these receptors: a human donor with low-grade glioma or glioblastoma, undergoing nonglioma brain surgery, or in good health (not recorded which).

The chain is built from TRBV6-1 and TRBJ2-3; D is undetermined. The ends were cut back, 11 bases at V and 6 bases at J, with 18 bases in the middle. This CDR3 has 13 residues. Germline CDR1 is MNHNS and CDR2 is SASEGT. The CDR3 here is CAGVRGGRDTQYF. CDR3 in DNA: TGTGCCGGCGTGAGAGGTGGGCGGGATACGCAGTATTTT.

As for this clonotype: With a much larger clone just one base away, this may be a read error. This chain uses TRBV10-3 with TRBJ1-1; D gene uncertain. V was trimmed by 7 bases and J by 5 bases, leaving 14 bases between them. The germline V gene has CDR1 ENHRY and CDR2 SYGVKD. The CDR3 covers 13 residues. The chain's CDR3 is CAIIIVLGTEAFF. CDR3 sequence (DNA): TGTGCCATCATTATTGTTCTTGGAACTGAAGCTTTCTTT.

The chain combines TRBV14 with TRBJ1-2; D possibly corresponds to TRBD1 (5 bases). V shed 4 bases and J shed 3 bases, with 12 bases lying between them. Germline V CDR1 and CDR2: SGHDN, FVKESK. The CDR3 extends over 14 amino acids. CDR3 DNA sequence: TGTGCCAGCAGCCGGGAGGGGAATTACTATGGCTACACCTTC. Translation: CASSREGNYYGYTF.

The rearrangement joins TRBV5-1 to TRBJ2-2; TRBD2 matches at 7 bases. The CDR3 loop spans 16 amino acids. CDR1 is SGHRS and CDR2 is YFSETQ in the germline V gene. The trim removed 3 bases at V and 1 base at J, leaving 6 bases unmatched. The CDR3 spells CASSWTSSGNTGELFF. The CDR3 DNA follows: TGCGCCAGCAGCTGGACGTCTAGCGGGAACACCGGGGAGCTGTTTTTT.

Comment on this clonotype: Possible read error: a much larger clone is one base away. The chain has TRBV10-3 and TRBJ2-7, with no clear D. This CDR3 comprises 15 residues. In germline, CDR1 is ENHRY, CDR2 SYGVKD. The DNA of the CDR3 is TGTGCCATCAGTACCGGGTTAGTTCGAGGCTACGGGCAGTACTTC. Protein sequence: CAISTGLVRGYGQYF.

Concerning this clonotype itself: One end of the junction does not line up with germline, which may come from a read error. The rearrangement joins TRBV6-2 or TRBV6-3 to TRBJ2-1, with 8 bases identical to TRBD1. CDR3 length equals 14 residues. Per the germline V gene, CDR1 is MNHEY and CDR2 is SVGEGT. The DNA of the CDR3 is TGTACCAGCAGCTGGACAGGGTCCGGGAGTGAGCAGTTCTTC. Residues: CTSSWTGSGSEQFF.

This clonotype was found many times. In DNA form, the CDR3 reads TGTGCCATCAGTGGAGACGGCGGCTATGGCTACACCTTC. This gives the protein CAISGDGGYGYTF. V and J are TRBV10-3 and TRBJ1-2; D is undetermined. CDR3 length: 13 amino acids. The V end lost 4 bases, the J end lost 4 bases, and 10 bases lay between the germline ends. Germline lookup yields CDR1 ENHRY and CDR2 SYGVKD.

V is TRBV5-1 and J is TRBJ2-7, with 10 bases identical to TRBD1. There are 16 residues in the CDR3. The J segment lost 1 base and the V segment lost 5 bases, leaving 9 bases of the junction unmatched. CDR1 and CDR2 from the germline V gene are SGHRS and YFSETQ. The CDR3 coding sequence is TGCGCCAGCAGAAGGGGGTGGGACAGGGGTTCCTACGAGCAGTACTTC. Residues: CASRRGWDRGSYEQYF.

This clonotype was seen ten or more times. The chain combines TRBV7-2 with TRBJ2-1, with D maybe TRBD1 (5 bases). This CDR3 region has 13 residues. Germline values: CDR1 SGHTA, CDR2 FQGNSA. Trimming shortened V by 5 bases and J by 10 bases, and 15 bases separated the two germline ends. CDR3 sequence reads: CASSPPGSTEQFF. The CDR3 region has the DNA TGTGCCAGCAGCCCTCCAGGGTCAACAGAGCAGTTCTTC.

This clonotype showed up just a few times. This chain connects TRBV7-2 to TRBJ2-2; D is unresolved. Trimming took 1 base from V and 6 from J, leaving 3 bases between them. Germline assignment: CDR1 SGHTA and CDR2 FQGNSA. This CDR3 is 12 amino acids long. The CDR3 reads CASSLGPGELFF. CDR3 nucleotide sequence: TGTGCCAGCAGCTTAGGGCCCGGGGAGCTGTTTTTT.

With respect to this clonotype: A much larger clone lies a single base off, so this may be a read error. This CDR3 is missing its conserved last phenylalanine or tryptophan, likely due to a read error. The chain joins TRBV24-1 to TRBJ1-2, with D possibly TRBD1 on 6 matching bases. This CDR3 comprises 14 residues. V was clipped by 4 bases and J by 6 bases, with 14 bases between them. The germline V gene has CDR1 KGHDR and CDR2 SFDVKD. The CDR3 loop is CATSETGTRDGYTL. Here the CDR3 DNA reads TGTGCCACCAGTGAAACCGGGACAAGAGATGGCTACACCCTC.

The V and J genes are TRBV7-9 and TRBJ2-1, with a weak D call TRBD2 (7 bases). Germline lookup yields CDR1 SEHNR and CDR2 FQNEAQ (reference sequence). CDR3 length: 17 residues. V was cut by 6 bases and J by 0 bases, with 18 bases left in between. For the CDR3, the DNA is TGTGCCAGCAGAGGAAAAGGGGGGGAAGCCTCCTACAATGAGCAGTTCTTC. Translating it yields CASRGKGGEASYNEQFF.

As regards this clonotype: The junction and the germline gene differ at one end; a read error may be behind it. The V gene is TRBV29-1, the J gene TRBJ2-5; unclear D gene. CDR1 is SQVTM, CDR2 ANQGSEA, per germline. This CDR3 is built from 12 residues. This CDR3 reads CSALIGSPGKAF. DNA of the CDR3: TGCAGCGCCCTAATCGGTAGCCCCGGTAAAGCCTTC.

This clonotype appeared many times. The V gene is TRBV27, the J gene TRBJ2-2; 9 bases align to TRBD2. V was clipped by 6 bases and J by 5 bases; unmatched bases: 13. This CDR3 spans 17 amino acids. CDR1 MNHEY and CDR2 SMNVEV come from the germline V gene (reference sequence). In nucleotides, the CDR3 is TGTGCCAGCAGATATACCGCGGGACTAGCTGCGACCGGGGAGCTGTTTTTT. It specifies CASRYTAGLAATGELFF.

This clonotype occurred many times. This chain joins TRBV6-1 and TRBJ2-7; 8 bases are shared with TRBD1. The CDR3 extends over 13 amino acids. Germline CDR1 reads MNHNS; CDR2 reads SASEGT. Trimming at V came to 7 bases and at J to 3 bases, leaving 5 bases not matched to a gene. The CDR3 DNA reads as TGTGCCAGCAAAACGGGACAGGACTACGAGCAGTACTTC. It encodes CASKTGQDYEQYF.

This clonotype was observed a handful of times. Just one base apart from a much larger clone, this may be a read error. This rearrangement joins TRBV27 to TRBJ1-5, with D possibly being TRBD1 (5 bases). There are 12 residues in the CDR3. CDR1 MNHEY and CDR2 SMNVEV come from the germline V gene (reference sequence). Trimming took 0 bases from V and 11 from J, leaving 8 bases between them. The DNA of the CDR3 is TGTGCCAGCAGTTTATCGGGGGAGACCCAGCATTTT. It translates to CASSLSGETQHF.

The CDR3 bases are TGCAGTGCCTCGTCTCCTCAACCCTACGAGCAGTACTTC. Its translation: CSASSPQPYEQYF. The chain carries TRBV20-1 and TRBJ2-7; unclear D gene. Germline loops: CDR1 DFQATT, CDR2 SNEGSKA (reference sequence). CDR3 size: 13 residues. The V end lost 6 bases, the J end lost 2 bases, and 14 bases lay between the germline ends.

A word on this clonotype: This may be a read error, as it is one base from a much larger clone. This chain uses TRBV24-1 with TRBJ2-3; 8 bases match TRBD2. CDR3 length: 14 residues. V trimming: 8 bases; J trimming: 2 bases; junction bases outside the gene matches: 5. Germline V lookup: CDR1 KGHDR, CDR2 SFDVKD. The CDR3, as DNA: TGTGCCACCAACAGCGGGAGCCCCACAGATACGCAGTATTTT. This codes for CATNSGSPTDTQYF.